The entry that follows covers one T cell receptor beta chain sequence. V lost 3 bases, J lost 4 bases, and 11 bases lay in between. Germline V lookup: CDR1 SGHRS, CDR2 YFSETQ. This CDR3 has 14 amino acids. These data are taken from a study of T-cell reconstitution after alpha-beta-depleted transplantation in children. A library of TCRbeta sequences, prepared with unique molecular identifiers, was generated. Each CDR3 protein gets one entry after TCRdb re-called the PCR reads with MiXCR. Among 250,000 to 300,000 distinct CDR3 sequences, approximately 9.6% were seen once, and the ten largest hold over 9.5%.

The TCR was taken from a human donor who donated a stem cell graft to a child with SCID. The material was PBMCs from the stem cell graft donor, obtained from the stem cell graft. V usage is TRBV5-1 and J usage is TRBJ1-5; D perhaps matches TRBD1 (5 bases). The CDR3 loop is CASSWGDGNQPQHF. CDR3 bases: TGCGCCAGCAGCTGGGGGGACGGGAATCAGCCCCAGCATTTT.